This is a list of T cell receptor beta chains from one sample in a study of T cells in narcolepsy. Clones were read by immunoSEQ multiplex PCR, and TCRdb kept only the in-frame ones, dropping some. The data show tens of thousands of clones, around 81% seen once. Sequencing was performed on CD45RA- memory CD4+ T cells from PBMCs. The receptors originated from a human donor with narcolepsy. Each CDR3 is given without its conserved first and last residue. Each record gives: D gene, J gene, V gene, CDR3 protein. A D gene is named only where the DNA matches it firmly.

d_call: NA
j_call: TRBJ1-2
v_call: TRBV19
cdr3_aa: ASSRTYYGYT

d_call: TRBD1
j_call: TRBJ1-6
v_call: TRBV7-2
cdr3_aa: ASSPGTGRPPLH

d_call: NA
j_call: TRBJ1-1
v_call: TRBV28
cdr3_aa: ASSLTGRGTEAF

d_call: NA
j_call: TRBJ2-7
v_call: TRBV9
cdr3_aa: ASSARDGHSYEQY

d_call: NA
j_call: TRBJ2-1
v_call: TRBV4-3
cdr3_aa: ASSEDTDNEQF

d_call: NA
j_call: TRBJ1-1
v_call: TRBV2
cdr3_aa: ASRVGEVSTEAF

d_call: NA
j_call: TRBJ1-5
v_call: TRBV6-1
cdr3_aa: ASSESNRNQPQH

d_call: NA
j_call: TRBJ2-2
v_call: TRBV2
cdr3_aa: ASSRSGTSRGGELF

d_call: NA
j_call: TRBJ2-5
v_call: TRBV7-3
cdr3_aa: ASSRGQEETQY

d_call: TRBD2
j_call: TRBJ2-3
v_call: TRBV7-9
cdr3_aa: ASSSGAGGKDTQY

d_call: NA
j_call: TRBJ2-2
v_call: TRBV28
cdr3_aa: ASSHRGDTGELF

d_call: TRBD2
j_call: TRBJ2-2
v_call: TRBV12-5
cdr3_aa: ASREGSNGELF

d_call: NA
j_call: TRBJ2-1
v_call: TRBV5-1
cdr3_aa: ASSLEDHQF

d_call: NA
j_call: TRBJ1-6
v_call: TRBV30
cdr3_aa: AWSRSPGSSYNSPLH

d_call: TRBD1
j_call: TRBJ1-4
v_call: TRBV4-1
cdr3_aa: ASSLDRANEKLF

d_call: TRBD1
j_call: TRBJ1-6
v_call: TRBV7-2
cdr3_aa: ASSSRDRDFPLNNSPLH

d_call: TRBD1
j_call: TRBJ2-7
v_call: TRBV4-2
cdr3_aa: ASSQGAGGYEQY

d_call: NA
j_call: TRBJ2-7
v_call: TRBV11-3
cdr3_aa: ASSPSRGFYEQY

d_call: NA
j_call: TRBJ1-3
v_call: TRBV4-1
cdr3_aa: ASSQDYNTIY

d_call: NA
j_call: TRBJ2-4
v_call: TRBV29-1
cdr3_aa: SVTGPGDIQY

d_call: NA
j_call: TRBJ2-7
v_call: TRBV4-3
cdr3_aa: ASSQDRAASYEQY

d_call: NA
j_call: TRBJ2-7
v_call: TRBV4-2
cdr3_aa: ASSLDLRDGSYEQY

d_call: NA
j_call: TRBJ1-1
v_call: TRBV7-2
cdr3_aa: ASSSQGPLPAF

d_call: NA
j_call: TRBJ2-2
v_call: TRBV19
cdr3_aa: ASSMGRNTGELF